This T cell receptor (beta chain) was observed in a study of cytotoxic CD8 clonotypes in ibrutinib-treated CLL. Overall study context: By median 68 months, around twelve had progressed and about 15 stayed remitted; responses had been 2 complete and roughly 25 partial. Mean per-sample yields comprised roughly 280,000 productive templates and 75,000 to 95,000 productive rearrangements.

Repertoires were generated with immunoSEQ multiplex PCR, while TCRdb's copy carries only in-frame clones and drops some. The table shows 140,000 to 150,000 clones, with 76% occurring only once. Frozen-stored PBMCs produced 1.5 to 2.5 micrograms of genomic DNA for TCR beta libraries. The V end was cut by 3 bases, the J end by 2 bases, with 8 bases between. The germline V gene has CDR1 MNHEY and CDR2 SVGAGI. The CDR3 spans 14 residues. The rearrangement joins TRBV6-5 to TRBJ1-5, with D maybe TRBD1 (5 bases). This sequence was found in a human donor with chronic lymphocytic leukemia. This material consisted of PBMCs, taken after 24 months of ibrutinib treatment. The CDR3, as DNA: TGTGCCAGCAGTTATGGCAGGGGCAATCAGCCCCAGCATTTT. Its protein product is CASSYGRGNQPQHF.